This TCR beta chain was recorded in a study of T cells expressing NK-cell markers. About the research overall: Investigators obtained TCR beta repertoires from sorted CD3+CD56+NKG2C+, CD3+CD56+NKG2C- and CD3+CD56-NKG2C+ T cells. Whole-study findings and limits: Dominant NKG2C+ clonotypes in a handful of donors made up roughly 1.0-7.0% of CD8+ T cells. These clonotypes additionally ranked first within the CD3+CD56-NKG2C+ fraction of a handful of donors.

Using the 5' RACE reads, TCRdb records one entry per CDR3 protein without DNA. The sample's table shows hundreds of thousands of distinct CDR3 sequences. The CDR3 is 15 amino acids. The germline gives CDR1 MNHNS, CDR2 SASEGT. Remarks on this clonotype: Its antigen is currently unknown.

What was sequenced was blood T cells: a sorted CD56 or NKG2C T cell subset, CD4+ or CD8+ T cells, or bulk PBMC T cells (not recorded which). The TCR sequence derives from a woman aged 18 to 75 in good health. The chain employs TRBV6-1 and TRBJ1-5; TCRdb reports TRBD1, a call that lacks DNA to check it against. CDR3 protein: CASSRPQTGDQPQHF.